What follows are 14 T cell receptor beta chains derived from one specimen sequenced in a study of T cell responses to AZD1222 COVID-19 vaccine. Sequenced by immunoSEQ multiplex PCR; TCRdb stores in-frame clones only, minus some. The sample shows 90,000 to 100,000 clones, approximately 90% of them seen only once. The material was peripheral blood, obtained on day 0 of AZD1222 vaccination. These receptor sequences come from an adult in good health.

The chain employs TRBV28 and TRBJ2-4; D unclear. Germline V gene sequence: CDR1 MDHEN, CDR2 SYDVKM. The CDR3 spans 14 residues. V lost 5 bases to trimming and J lost 9 bases, with 17 bases between them. DNA for the CDR3: TGTGCCAGCAGTCTCGGTGGGCCCCAACGCATTCAGTACTTC. Its protein product is CASSLGGPQRIQYF.

The J gene is TRBJ1-2, the V gene TRBV29-1; D gene uncertain. Looked up from germline, CDR1 is SQVTM and CDR2 is ANQGSEA. This CDR3 has 15 residues. V was trimmed by 0 bases and J by 2 bases, leaving 13 bases between them. Written as DNA, the CDR3 is TGCAGCGTTGAAGATCTCGCAGGACTAAACTATGGCTACACCTTC. Amino acids: CSVEDLAGLNYGYTF.

This sequence joins TRBV9 and TRBJ1-2; a possible D gene is TRBD1 (6 bases). The CDR3 contains 13 residues. V was pared by 3 bases and J by 5 bases, with 11 bases between. Per the germline V gene, CDR1 is SGDLS and CDR2 is YYNGEE. DNA of the CDR3: TGTGCCAGCAGCGAAACAGGGCGGTATGGCTACACCTTC. Translating gives CASSETGRYGYTF.

The chain has TRBV6-5 and TRBJ1-2; 7 bases line up with TRBD1. The ends lost 0 bases at V and 8 bases at J; junction bases unmatched: 6. This CDR3 has 14 residues. The V gene's germline CDR1 is MNHEY and CDR2 SVGAGI. DNA for the CDR3: TGTGCCAGCAGTTACTCGAACAGGGGTCGGGGCTACACCTTC. Amino acids: CASSYSNRGRGYTF.

The V gene is TRBV18, the J gene TRBJ2-5; the D gene is possibly TRBD2 (7 bases). Germline V gene data show CDR1 as KGHSH and CDR2 as LQKENI. Deletions cut 2 bases from V and 1 base from J, with 8 bases between. The CDR3 runs 14 residues. This chain's CDR3 is CASSPGGAQETQYF. The CDR3 DNA is TGTGCCAGCTCACCAGGGGGGGCCCAAGAGACCCAGTACTTC.

V and J are TRBV6-5 and TRBJ2-7, with TRBD2 as a possible D gene (5 bases). CDR1 and CDR2 (germline): MNHEY, SVGAGI. The CDR3 consists of 15 residues. The V and J ends lost 0 bases and 2 bases respectively, with 11 bases between them. The CDR3 coding sequence is TGTGCCAGCAGTTACTCTTCTAGCAGCACCTACGAGCAGTACTTC. This sequence encodes CASSYSSSSTYEQYF.

The gene calls are TRBV19 and TRBJ2-4; tentatively, D is TRBD1 (6 bases). CDR1 and CDR2 from the germline V gene are LNHDA and SQIVND (reference sequence). The CDR3 loop spans 13 amino acids. With 9 bases removed from V and 6 bases from J, the gap between germline ends came to 15 bases. The CDR3, as DNA: TGTGCCAGCCGAATGGGGGCCCTAAACATTCAGTACTTC. Protein sequence: CASRMGALNIQYF.

The rearrangement links TRBV5-1 to TRBJ1-3, with unresolved D. The ends were cut back, 3 bases at V and 0 bases at J, with 4 bases in the middle. The CDR3 consists of 13 residues. CDR1 SGHRS and CDR2 YFSETQ come from the germline V gene. The CDR3 DNA follows: TGCGCCAGCAGCTCTTTCTCTGGAAACACCATATATTTT. It is translated as CASSSFSGNTIYF.

The J gene is TRBJ2-7, the V gene TRBV7-2, with TRBD2 matching over 7 bases. Germline V gives CDR1 SGHTA, CDR2 FQGNSA. CDR3 size: 11 residues. After removal of 6 bases from V and 9 bases from J, the junction contained 5 bases not matched to a gene. The CDR3 sequence: CASRRGGGQYF. CDR3 in DNA: TGTGCCAGCAGGCGCGGGGGAGGGCAGTACTTC.

The genes are TRBV30 and TRBJ1-1, with D unresolved. The germline gives CDR1 GTSNPN, CDR2 SVGIG (reference sequence). The CDR3 has 12 amino acids. Trimming took 3 bases from V and 5 from J, leaving 10 bases between them. CDR3 residues: CAWRNWRTEAFF. CDR3 nucleotides: TGTGCCTGGAGAAATTGGAGGACTGAAGCTTTCTTT.

The J gene is TRBJ1-2, the V gene TRBV5-4, with 10 nucleotides matching TRBD1. J was trimmed by 4 bases and V by 4 bases; bases with no gene match: 4. Per germline, CDR1 SGHNT and CDR2 YYREEE (reference sequence). The CDR3 sequence is 14 residues long. The CDR3 bases are TGTGCCAGCAGCCCCCGGGACAGGGGCTATGGCTACACCTTC. Its translation: CASSPRDRGYGYTF.

The gene calls are TRBV7-8 and TRBJ2-7; D remains unclear. This CDR3 region has 13 residues. Trimming removed 1 base from V and 2 bases from J, with 6 bases in between. CDR1 SGHVS and CDR2 FQNEAQ come from the germline V gene. This CDR3 is CASSLEIPYEQYF. CDR3 sequence (DNA): TGTGCCAGCAGCTTAGAAATCCCCTACGAGCAGTACTTC.

CDR3 in DNA: TGTGCCACCAGTTGGTACAATGAGCAGTTCTTC. It is translated as CATSWYNEQFF. The genes are TRBV24-1 and TRBJ2-1; no definite D call. Per germline, CDR1 KGHDR and CDR2 SFDVKD. With 6 bases removed from V and 4 bases from J, the gap between germline ends came to 3 bases. The CDR3 has 11 amino acids.

This rearrangement joins TRBV7-8 to TRBJ1-3; a weak D match, TRBD1 (6 bases). Trimming pared 5 bases from V and 0 bases from J, leaving 11 bases between. Germline assignment: CDR1 SGHVS and CDR2 FQNEAQ. The CDR3 spans 15 residues. The CDR3 is CASSLNRVSGNTIYF. CDR3 DNA: TGTGCCAGCAGCCTTAACAGGGTCTCTGGAAACACCATATATTTT.